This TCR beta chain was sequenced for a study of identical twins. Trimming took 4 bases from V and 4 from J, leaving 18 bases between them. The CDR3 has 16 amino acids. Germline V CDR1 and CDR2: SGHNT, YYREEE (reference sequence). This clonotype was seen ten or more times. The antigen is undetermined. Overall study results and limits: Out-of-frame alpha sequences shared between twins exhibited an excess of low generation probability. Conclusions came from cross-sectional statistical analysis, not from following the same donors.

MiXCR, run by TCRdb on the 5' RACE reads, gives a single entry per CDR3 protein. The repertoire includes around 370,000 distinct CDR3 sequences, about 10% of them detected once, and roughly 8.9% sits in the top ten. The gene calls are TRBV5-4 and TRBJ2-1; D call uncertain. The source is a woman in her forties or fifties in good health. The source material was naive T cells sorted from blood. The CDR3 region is CASSPDPAPRYNEQFF. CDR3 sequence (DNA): TGTGCCAGCAGCCCTGACCCGGCCCCGCGATACAATGAGCAGTTCTTC.